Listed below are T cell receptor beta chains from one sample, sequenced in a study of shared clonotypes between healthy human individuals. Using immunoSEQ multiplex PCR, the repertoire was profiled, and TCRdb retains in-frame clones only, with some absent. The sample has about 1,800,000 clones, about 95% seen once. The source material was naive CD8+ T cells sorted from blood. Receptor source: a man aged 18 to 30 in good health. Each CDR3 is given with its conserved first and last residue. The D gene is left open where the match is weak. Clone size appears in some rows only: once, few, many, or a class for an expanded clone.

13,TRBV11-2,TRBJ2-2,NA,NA,TGTGCCAGCAGCCAAGTGAACACCGGGGAGCTGTTTTTT,CASSQVNTGELFF
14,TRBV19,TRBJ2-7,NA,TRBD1,TGTGCCAGTAGTCCGGGACAGGCCTCCTACGAGCAGTACTTC,CASSPGQASYEQYF
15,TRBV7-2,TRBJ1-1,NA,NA,TGTGCCAGCAGCTTAATGGATACGATGGCAGCTGAAGCTTTCTTT,CASSLMDTMAAEAFF
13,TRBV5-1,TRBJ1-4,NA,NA,TGCGCCAGCAGCTATTGGACCGATGAAAAACTGTTTTTT,CASSYWTDEKLFF
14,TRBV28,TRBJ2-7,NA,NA,TGTGCCAGCAGCCTCGACAGCCTTTTGCACGAGCAGTACTTC,CASSLDSLLHEQYF
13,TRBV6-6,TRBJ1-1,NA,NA,TGTGCCAGCAGTTACGGGCCTTACACTGAAGCTTTCTTT,CASSYGPYTEAFF
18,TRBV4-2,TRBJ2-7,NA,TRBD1,TGTGCCAGCAGCCAAGAATTCGATCGGGACAGCTTGGGATACGAGCAGTACTTC,CASSQEFDRDSLGYEQYF
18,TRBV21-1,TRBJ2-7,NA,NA,TGTGCCAGCAGCAAAGGGAAATATCCGGGGGCCAGCTCCTACGAGCAGTACTTC,CASSKGKYPGASSYEQYF
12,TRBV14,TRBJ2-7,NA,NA,TGTGCCAGCTCCCCGGACGGTTTCGAGCAGTACTTC,CASSPDGFEQYF
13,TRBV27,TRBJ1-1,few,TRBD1,TGTGCCAGCAGTCATGGACAGGCGACTGAAGCTTTCTTT,CASSHGQATEAFF
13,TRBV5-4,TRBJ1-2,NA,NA,TGTGCCAGCAGCCCCCCGGCGGGATATGGCTACACCTTC,CASSPPAGYGYTF
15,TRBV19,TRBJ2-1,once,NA,TGTGCCAGTAGTATAACCCCCCTCGGGGTAAATGAGCAGTTCTTC,CASSITPLGVNEQFF
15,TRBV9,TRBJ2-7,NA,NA,TGTGCCAGCAGCGTAGGTATGGACGGAAGCTACGAGCAGTACTTC,CASSVGMDGSYEQYF
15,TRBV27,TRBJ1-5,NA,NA,TGTGCCAGCAGTTTATTTCCAGGGAGCAATCAGCCCCAGCATTTT,CASSLFPGSNQPQHF
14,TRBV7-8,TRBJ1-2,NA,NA,TGTGCCAGCAGCCGTACAGGGCCCTCGGGGGGCTACACCTTC,CASSRTGPSGGYTF
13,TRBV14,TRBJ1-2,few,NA,TGTGCCAGCAGCCAAGGACAGAACTATGGCTACACCTTC,CASSQGQNYGYTF
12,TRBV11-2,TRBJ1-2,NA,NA,TGTGCCAGCACCGCGGGGGGCTATGGCTACACCTTC,CASTAGGYGYTF
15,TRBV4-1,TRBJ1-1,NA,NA,TGCGCCAGCAGCCCTCCGGGAGGGGGGTCTTCTGAAGCTTTCTTT,CASSPPGGGSSEAFF
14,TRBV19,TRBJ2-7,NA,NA,TGTGCCAGTAGTATCGGGGGGACAAAATACGAGCAGTACTTC,CASSIGGTKYEQYF
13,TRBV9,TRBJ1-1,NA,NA,TGTGCCAGCAGTGGAGGAGAGAACACTGAAGCTTTCTTT,CASSGGENTEAFF
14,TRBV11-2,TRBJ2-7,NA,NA,TGTGCCAGCAGCATGGTGCTGGGGTTGGACGAGCAGTACTTC,CASSMVLGLDEQYF
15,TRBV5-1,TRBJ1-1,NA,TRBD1,TGCGCCAGCAGCGTTGGACAGGTTGGGTTCACTGAAGCTTTCTTT,CASSVGQVGFTEAFF
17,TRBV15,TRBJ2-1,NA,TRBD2,TGTGCCACCAGCAGAGATCGGGCTAGCGGTTCCTACAATGAGCAGTTCTTC,CATSRDRASGSYNEQFF
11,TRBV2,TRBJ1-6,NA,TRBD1,TGTGCCAGCGAGGGACAGTCACCCCTCCACTTT,CASEGQSPLHF
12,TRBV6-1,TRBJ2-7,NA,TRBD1,TGTGCCAGCACAGGGGGCTCCTACGAGCAGTACTTC,CASTGGSYEQYF
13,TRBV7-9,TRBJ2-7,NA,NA,TGTGCCAGCAGCTCAGGGGCCTCCTACGAGCAGTACTTC,CASSSGASYEQYF
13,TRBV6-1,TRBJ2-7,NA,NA,TGTGCCAGCAGTGGCTCAGTGTGGTACGAGCAGTACTTC,CASSGSVWYEQYF
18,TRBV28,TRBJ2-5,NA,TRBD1,TGTGCCAGCAGTCTCACGGACAGGGTTTTTCCGACCCAAGAGACCCAGTACTTC,CASSLTDRVFPTQETQYF
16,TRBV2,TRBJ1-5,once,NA,TGTGCCAGCAGTGAAGGAGGAGTATGGGACAATCAGCCCCAGCATTTT,CASSEGGVWDNQPQHF
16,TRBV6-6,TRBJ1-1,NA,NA,TGTGCCAGCAGCTGGCTGATTCCAAGGTTGGACACTGAAGCTTTCTTT,CASSWLIPRLDTEAFF